This T cell receptor (beta chain) emerged from a study of shared clonotypes between healthy human individuals. The germline V gene encodes CDR1 SGHTA and CDR2 FQGNSA. The CDR3 has 16 amino acids. Trimming took off 2 bases at V and 7 bases at J, with 20 bases between the two ends. The data were produced by immunoSEQ multiplex PCR, yet TCRdb's version contains in-frame clones alone and is incomplete. This sample has some 1,100,000 clones; about 84% occur once, and the top ten carry under 0.65%. This clone was seen a few times. The sequence came from a man aged 18 to 35 in good health. Some clones in this sample may be carry-over from other donors' samples. The chain is built from TRBV7-2 and TRBJ1-2, with a weak D call TRBD1 (6 bases). Sequencing was done on a sample of memory CD4+ T cells from PBMCs. This sample's subset: CD45RA-negative fraction. The CDR3 DNA is TGTGCCAGCAGCTTAAACGCAGGGGCGATGGGTGGTGGCTACACCTTC. It is translated as CASSLNAGAMGGGYTF.